This T cell receptor (beta chain) came from a study of cytomegalovirus exposure and HLA in healthy donors. Study-wide results and caveats: The later analysis indicated that the majority of CMV-associated TCR beta chains appeared HLA-restricted.

The PCR employed 60 Vbeta primers together with 13 Jbeta primers. Clones were read by immunoSEQ multiplex PCR, and TCRdb kept only the in-frame ones, dropping some. There are about 150,000 clones in the sample; over 65% occur only once, and 2.1% lies in the top ten. A note on this clone: Antigen unknown.

At sampling all donors were nominally healthy, likely with unrecorded immune exposures. Sequences were obtained from PBMCs. This clonotype was obtained from a man younger than 40 in good health and CMV-seronegative.

The CDR3 loop is CASVERTDTQYF. In DNA form, the CDR3 reads TGTGCCAGCGTAGAAAGAACAGATACGCAGTATTTT. The chain uses TRBV2 and TRBJ2-3; the D is unclear. Germline V gene lookup returns CDR1 SNHLY and CDR2 FYNNEI. The V end was cut by 8 bases, the J end by 3 bases, with 9 bases between. The CDR3 contains 12 residues.